Presented here are 7 T cell receptor beta chains from one specimen sequenced in a study of Ad26.COV2.S vaccination and SARS-CoV-2 variants. The treatment: around 19 received Ad26.COV2.S at low or high dose, single or two shots; 5 received placebo; per-sample allocation not given. Sampling occurred on day 63 after the first vaccine or placebo injection. Clones were read by immunoSEQ multiplex PCR, and TCRdb kept only the in-frame ones, dropping some. The table has more than 300,000 clones, about 87% seen once. The sample consisted of peripheral blood, taken in a trial of Ad26.COV2.S vaccine versus placebo. All receptors come from a person between 18 and 65 years old who received the Ad26.COV2.S COVID-19 vaccine or a placebo.

V is TRBV7-3 and J is TRBJ2-7, with D uncertain. Trimming left V 4 bases short and J 4 bases short, with 14 bases between. CDR3 size: 14 residues. The germline gives CDR1 SGHTA, CDR2 FQGTGA. The CDR3 region has the DNA TGTGCCAGCAGCTCGGCTAGTTCCCAGTACGAGCAGTACTTC. Translation gives CASSSASSQYEQYF.

The chain carries TRBV27 and TRBJ2-1; 10 nucleotides agree with TRBD2. The CDR3 has 20 residues. V trimming: 0 bases; J trimming: 6 bases; junction bases outside the gene matches: 17. Germline V gives CDR1 MNHEY, CDR2 SMNVEV (reference sequence). The CDR3 spells CASSLSLPRRGTSGANEQFF. The CDR3 DNA is TGTGCCAGCAGTTTATCATTGCCGCGGCGGGGAACTAGCGGGGCCAATGAGCAGTTCTTC.

This sequence joins TRBV6-6 and TRBJ1-1; D unresolved. The length of the CDR3 is 13 residues. V shed 9 bases and J shed 0 bases, with 11 bases lying between them. Germline V gene lookup returns CDR1 MNHNY and CDR2 SVGAGI (reference sequence). The DNA of the CDR3 is TGTGCCAGTCACTCCGCCCTGAACACTGAAGCTTTCTTT. Its protein product is CASHSALNTEAFF.

The V and J genes are TRBV6-5 and TRBJ1-1, with no clear D. Germline-derived CDR1 and CDR2 are MNHEY and SVGAGI. The CDR3 is made up of 13 amino acids. Between the trimmed V and J ends, which lost 6 bases and 1 base, there was a span of 9 bases. CDR3 protein: CASSLNRNTEAFF. CDR3 coding DNA: TGTGCCAGCAGCTTGAACAGGAACACTGAAGCTTTCTTT.

The chain joins TRBV7-2 to TRBJ2-3; 11 bases agree with TRBD2. The germline V gene has CDR1 SGHTA and CDR2 FQGNSA. CDR3 length equals 16 residues. The V gene end was trimmed by 6 bases and the J gene end by 3 bases; junction bases not matched to a gene: 8. Here the CDR3 reads CASRVAGGRWTDTQYF. Written as DNA, the CDR3 is TGTGCCAGCAGGGTAGCGGGAGGGCGGTGGACAGATACGCAGTATTTT.

This chain uses TRBV5-8 with TRBJ1-3, with D hard to call. The CDR3 is made up of 15 amino acids. Trimming pared 4 bases from V and 7 bases from J, leaving 18 bases between. Germline assignment: CDR1 SGHTS and CDR2 YDEGEE. The CDR3: CASSPPGSARNTIYF. DNA of the CDR3: TGTGCCAGCAGCCCCCCGGGATCCGCTCGCAACACCATATATTTT.

CDR3: CASSVGGDGDNEQFF. The CDR3, as DNA: TGTGCCAGCAGCGTGGGTGGGGATGGTGACAATGAGCAGTTCTTC. The chain has TRBV9 and TRBJ2-1, with no clear D. V lost 2 bases, J lost 5 bases, and 14 bases lay in between. CDR1 is SGDLS and CDR2 is YYNGEE in the germline V gene. The CDR3 is 15 amino acids.